A single sample is the source of the 12 T cell receptor beta chains below, sequenced in a study of human T cells and chemical hapten exposure. Described time point: patch test 1, 2 weeks after DPC sensitization. Treatment denoted: therapeutic diphenylcyclopropenone sensitization with weekly scalp DPC. TCRdb reanalysed the RACE reads using MiXCR and keeps one entry per CDR3 protein. The sample carries some 120,000 distinct CDR3 sequences, 9.5% to 13% recorded once. Sequences were derived from whole blood, sampled in connection with sensitization to the hapten diphenylcyclopropenone (DPC). The receptor set was obtained from a woman aged 45-65 years with alopecia areata. Some clones in this sample may be carry-over from other donors' samples.

The chain uses TRBV4-1 and TRBJ1-1; TRBD1 is a possible D gene (5 bases). CDR1 and CDR2 from the germline V gene are MGHRA and YSYEKL. CDR3 length: 15 residues. The V end lost 1 base, the J end lost 3 bases, and 12 bases lay between the germline ends. In DNA form, the CDR3 reads TGCGCCAGCAGCCAAGGGTACGGGGCAGACACTGAAGCTTTCTTT. Its translation: CASSQGYGADTEAFF.

This clonotype has only a few counts. This chain links TRBV4-1 with TRBJ1-4, with D unclear. Trimming left V 6 bases short and J 6 bases short, with 17 bases between. The CDR3 length is 15 residues. Germline V lookup: CDR1 MGHRA, CDR2 YSYEKL. As DNA, the CDR3 is TGCGCCAGCAGAGATATTGGCAGGAACGATGAAAAACTGTTTTTT. Translating it yields CASRDIGRNDEKLFF.

This chain's CDR3 is CASSVDMSDEQYF. In nucleotides, the CDR3 is TGTGCCAGCAGCGTAGACATGAGCGACGAGCAGTACTTC. The chain combines TRBV9 with TRBJ2-7; D ambiguous. The V end lost 0 bases, the J end lost 5 bases, and 9 bases lay between the germline ends. Germline CDR1 SGDLS, CDR2 YYNGEE. The CDR3 loop spans 13 amino acids. Drawing the rest from reference TRBV9 and TRBJ2-7, the complete variable domain is DSGVTQTPKHLITATGQRVTLRCSPRSGDLSVYWYQQSLDQGLQFLIQYYNGEERAKGNILERFSAQQFPDLHSELNLSSLELGDSALYFCASSVDMSDEQYFGPGTRLTVT.

This clonotype was seen a handful of times. CDR3 nucleotide sequence: TGTGCCAGCAGTAGGGGGACAGGGCACACTGAAGCTTTCTTT. It encodes CASSRGTGHTEAFF. The chain uses TRBV27 and TRBJ1-1; 9 bases fit TRBD1. The J segment lost 3 bases and the V segment lost 5 bases, leaving 4 bases of the junction unmatched. The CDR3 is made up of 14 amino acids. Per germline, CDR1 MNHEY and CDR2 SMNVEV (reference sequence).

This clonotype was counted between two and nine times. The chain joins TRBV6-1 to TRBJ2-7; TRBD2 matches 7 bases. The germline CDR1 and CDR2 sequences are MNHNS and SASEGT. The J segment lost 7 bases and the V segment lost 6 bases, leaving 18 bases of the junction unmatched. This CDR3 is 16 amino acids long. The CDR3 loop is CASRSGWTVNGGEQYF. The CDR3 DNA reads TGTGCCAGCAGATCGGGCTGGACGGTTAACGGGGGGGAGCAGTACTTC.

The chain joins TRBV3-1 to TRBJ1-1; TRBD1 matches 8 bases. The V and J ends lost 5 bases and 9 bases, in that order; junction bases with no gene match: 5. This CDR3 comprises 12 residues. Germline V CDR1 and CDR2: LGHDT, YNNKEL (reference sequence). CDR3 DNA: TGTGCCAGCAGCTTCCAGGGGGCCCAAGCTTTCTTT. Encoded protein: CASSFQGAQAFF.

The chain couples TRBV18 to TRBJ1-2, with 7 bases identical to TRBD1. V dropped 1 base and J dropped 4; count of bases not matched to a gene: 3. In germline, CDR1 is KGHSH, CDR2 LQKENI. The CDR3 sequence is 14 residues long. The CDR3 loop reads CASSPRGQIYGYTF. The DNA of the CDR3 is TGTGCCAGCTCACCACGGGGACAGATCTATGGCTACACCTTC.

V usage is TRBV3-1 and J usage is TRBJ2-7; D ambiguous. V gave up 1 base and J gave up 2 bases, with 9 bases separating them. CDR1 is LGHDT, CDR2 YNNKEL, per germline (reference sequence). The CDR3 runs to 14 residues. The CDR3 sequence is CASSQGQFPYEQYF. The CDR3 DNA reads TGTGCCAGCAGCCAAGGGCAGTTCCCCTACGAGCAGTACTTC.

J is TRBJ2-7 and V is TRBV7-9; D call uncertain. V was pared by 0 bases and J by 0 bases, with 6 bases between. CDR3 length: 14 residues. Germline CDR1 reads SEHNR; CDR2 reads FQNEAQ (reference sequence). The CDR3 is CASSLAGFSYEQYF. CDR3 nucleotide sequence: TGTGCCAGCAGCTTAGCCGGGTTCTCCTACGAGCAGTACTTC.

This clonotype appeared a few times. The chain joins TRBV5-1 to TRBJ1-6, with TRBD1 identical over 8 bases. Germline trimming cut 3 bases from V and 6 bases from J; bases unmatched to any gene: 2. The CDR3 spans 14 residues. Germline CDR1 reads SGHRS; CDR2 reads YFSETQ. Here the CDR3 reads CASSYGQGNSPLHF. The CDR3 DNA follows: TGCGCCAGCAGCTACGGACAGGGTAATTCACCCCTCCACTTT.

Comment on this clonotype: One end of the junction fails to match germline, which may point to a read error. J is TRBJ2-7 and V is TRBV20-1; D gene uncertain. Germline V lookup: CDR1 DFQATT, CDR2 SNEGSKA (reference sequence). This CDR3 is 13 amino acids long. DNA for the CDR3: TGCGGTGCTAGAGATCTTGCGGCACACGAGCAGTACTTC. This encodes CGARDLAAHEQYF.

This clonotype was observed a single time. One junction end disagrees with the germline gene, perhaps due to a read error. The chain links TRBV7-7 to TRBJ2-3; TRBD2 might be the D (7 bases). Germline values: CDR1 SSHAT, CDR2 FNYEAQ (reference sequence). The CDR3 contains 16 residues. The CDR3 DNA follows: TGTGCTAGCAGCTTAGAGGTAGTGGGGGGGCTTGATACGCAGTATTTT. Translating it yields CASSLEVVGGLDTQYF. Together with reference TRBV7-7 and TRBJ2-3, the CDR3 gives the full variable domain: GAGVSQSPRYKVTKRGQDVTLRCDPISSHATLYWYQQALGQGPEFLTYFNYEAQPDKSGLPSDRFSAERPEGSISTLTIQRTEQRDSAMYRCASSLEVVGGLDTQYFGPGTRLTVL.